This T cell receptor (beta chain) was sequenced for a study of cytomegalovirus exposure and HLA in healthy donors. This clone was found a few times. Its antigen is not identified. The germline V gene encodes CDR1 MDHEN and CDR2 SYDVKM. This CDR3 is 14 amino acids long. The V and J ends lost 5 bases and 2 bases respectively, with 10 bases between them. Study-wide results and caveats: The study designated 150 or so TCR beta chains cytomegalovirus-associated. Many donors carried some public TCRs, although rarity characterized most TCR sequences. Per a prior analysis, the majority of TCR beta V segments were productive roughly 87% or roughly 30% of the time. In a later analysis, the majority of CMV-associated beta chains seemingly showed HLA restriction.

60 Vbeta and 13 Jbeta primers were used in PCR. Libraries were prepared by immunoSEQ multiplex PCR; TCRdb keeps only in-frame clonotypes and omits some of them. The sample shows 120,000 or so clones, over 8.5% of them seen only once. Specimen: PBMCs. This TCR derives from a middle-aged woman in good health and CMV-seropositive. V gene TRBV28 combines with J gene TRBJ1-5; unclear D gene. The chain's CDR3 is CASSPAGGNQPQHF. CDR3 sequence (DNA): TGTGCCAGCAGTCCGGCGGGTGGCAATCAGCCCCAGCATTTT.